One sample yielded the 8 T cell receptor beta chains listed below, sequenced in a study of T cells after somatic rescue of genetic block. The table came from immunoSEQ multiplex PCR; TCRdb's copy has only in-frame clones and leaves some out. The sample records tens of thousands of clones, approximately 90% being singletons. Sequences were obtained from peripheral blood mononuclear cells (PBMCs). The origin of the receptors is a man aged 25-45 years.

V and J are TRBV5-1 and TRBJ2-7; D could derive from TRBD1 or TRBD2 (5 bases each). The CDR3 is made up of 13 amino acids. CDR1 SGHRS and CDR2 YFSETQ come from the germline V gene. V was cut by 7 bases and J by 2 bases, with 13 bases left in between. DNA of the CDR3: TGCGCCAGCTCCACCGGGACGACCTACGAGCAGTACTTC. Translating it yields CASSTGTTYEQYF.

Here the CDR3 DNA reads TGCAGCGTAGCGGGCTCCGGGGAGCTGTTTTTT. It specifies CSVAGSGELFF. The chain employs TRBV29-1 and TRBJ2-2, with a possible D match to TRBD2 (6 bases). The CDR3 is made up of 11 amino acids. V was trimmed by 6 bases and J by 6 bases, leaving 8 bases between them. Germline V CDR1 and CDR2: SQVTM, ANQGSEA.

CDR3 nucleotides: TGTGCCAGCAGCACCGGGACTATAAAACAAGAGACCCAGTACTTC. Its protein product is CASSTGTIKQETQYF. This chain connects TRBV7-9 to TRBJ2-5, with TRBD2 identical over 7 bases. The CDR3 is made up of 15 amino acids. Unmatched junction bases numbered 8, after V lost 5 bases and J lost 2 bases. Germline V gene sequence: CDR1 SEHNR, CDR2 FQNEAQ (reference sequence).

The rearrangement joins TRBV5-4 to TRBJ1-6, with TRBD1 identical over 7 bases. Trimming removed 5 bases from V and 10 bases from J; junction bases left unmatched: 15. The germline V gene encodes CDR1 SGHNT and CDR2 YYREEE (reference sequence). This CDR3 region has 16 residues. The CDR3 is CASSLGFGQDASPLHF. CDR3 DNA: TGTGCCAGCAGTTTAGGGTTTGGACAGGACGCGTCACCCCTCCACTTT.

This clone was counted a single time. The rearrangement links TRBV5-6 to TRBJ2-5; possibly TRBD1 or TRBD2 for D (5 bases each). The CDR3 sequence is 17 residues long. The germline V gene has CDR1 SGHDT and CDR2 YYEEEE. The V end lost 0 bases, the J end lost 1 base, and 16 bases lay between the germline ends. The CDR3, as DNA: TGTGCCAGCAGCTTGGCCTTTAGTAAGGGGACCCAAGAGACCCAGTACTTC. Residues: CASSLAFSKGTQETQYF.

The chain joins TRBV19 to TRBJ2-7; 10 bases fit TRBD1. CDR1 is LNHDA, CDR2 SQIVND, per germline (reference sequence). Trimming cost V 5 bases and J 0 bases; bases outside gene matches: 4. The CDR3 is 15 amino acids. The CDR3 DNA is TGTGCCAGTAGTTGGGGACAGGGGAGCTCCTACGAGCAGTACTTC. Its protein is CASSWGQGSSYEQYF.

The rearrangement uses TRBV11-2 and TRBJ2-3; D is undetermined. The CDR3 is 15 residues long. Per germline, CDR1 SGHAT and CDR2 FQNNGV. V was clipped by 2 bases and J by 6 bases, with 15 bases between them. CDR3 loop: CASSLSVLGYDTQYF. The CDR3 coding sequence is TGTGCCAGCAGCTTATCCGTCCTGGGCTACGATACGCAGTATTTT.

This clone was counted only a few times. The V gene is TRBV5-5, the J gene TRBJ2-5; no firm D call. V was shortened by 5 bases and J by 2 bases, with 19 bases between the two germline ends. Germline lookup yields CDR1 SGHKS and CDR2 YYEKEE (reference sequence). The CDR3 covers 16 residues. This CDR3 is CASRRQPKMNQETQYF. The DNA of the CDR3 is TGTGCCAGCAGGAGGCAACCAAAGATGAATCAAGAGACCCAGTACTTC.